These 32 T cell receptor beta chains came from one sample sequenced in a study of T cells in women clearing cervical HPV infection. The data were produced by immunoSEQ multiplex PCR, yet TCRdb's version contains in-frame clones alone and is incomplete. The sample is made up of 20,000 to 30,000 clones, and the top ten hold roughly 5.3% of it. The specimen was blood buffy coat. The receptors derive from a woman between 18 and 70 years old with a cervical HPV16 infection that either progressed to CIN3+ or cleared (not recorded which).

CDR3 residues: CASSMQGTYEQYF. The part of the CDR3 DNA that was read is TGTGCCAGTAGTATGCAGGGGACCTACGAG. The chain combines TRBV19 with TRBJ2-7; D might be TRBD1 (6 bases). The read ends 3 residues before the CDR3 terminus; that terminus is restored from the germline J gene. Germline assignment: CDR1 LNHDA and CDR2 SQIVND (reference sequence). CDR3 length equals 13 residues. Between the trimmed V and J ends, which lost 3 bases and 2 bases, there was a span of 8 bases.

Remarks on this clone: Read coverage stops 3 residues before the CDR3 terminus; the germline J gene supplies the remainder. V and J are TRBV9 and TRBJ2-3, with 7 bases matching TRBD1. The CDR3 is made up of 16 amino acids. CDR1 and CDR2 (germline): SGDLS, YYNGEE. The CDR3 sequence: CASSAGTAYPQETQYF. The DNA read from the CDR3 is TGTGCCAGCAGCGCCGGGACAGCCTACCCCCAAGAGACG.

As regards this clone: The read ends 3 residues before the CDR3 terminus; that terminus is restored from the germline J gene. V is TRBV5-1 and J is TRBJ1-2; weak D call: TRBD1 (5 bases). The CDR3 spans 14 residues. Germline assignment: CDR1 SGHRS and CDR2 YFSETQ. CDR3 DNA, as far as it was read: TGCGCCAGCAGCTTGGCCCCTTTGACAGATACC. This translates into CASSLAPLTDT. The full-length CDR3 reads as CASSLAPLTDTYTF.

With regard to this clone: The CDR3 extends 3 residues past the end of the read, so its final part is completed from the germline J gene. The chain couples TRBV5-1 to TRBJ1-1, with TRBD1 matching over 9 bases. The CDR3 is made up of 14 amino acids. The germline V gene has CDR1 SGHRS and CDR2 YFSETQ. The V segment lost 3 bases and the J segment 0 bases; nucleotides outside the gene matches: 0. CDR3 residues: CASSWDRVNTEAFF. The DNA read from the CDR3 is TGCGCCAGCAGCTGGGACAGGGTGAACACTGAA.

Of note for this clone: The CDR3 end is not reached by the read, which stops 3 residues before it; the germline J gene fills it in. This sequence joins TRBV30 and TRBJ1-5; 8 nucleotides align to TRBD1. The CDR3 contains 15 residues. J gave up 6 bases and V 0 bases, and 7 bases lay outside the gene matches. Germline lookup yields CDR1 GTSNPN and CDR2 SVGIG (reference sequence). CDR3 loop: CAWSVGQGAGQPQHF. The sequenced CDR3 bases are TGTGCCTGGAGTGTAGGTCAGGGGGCCGGTCAGCCC.

CDR3 DNA, as far as it was read: TGTGCCAGCACCCTTCTGGGGGGGGGACTTAGGGACACTGAA. It specifies CASTLLGGGLRDTE. The whole CDR3 sequence reads CASTLLGGGLRDTEAFF. The rearrangement uses TRBV6-2 or TRBV6-3 and TRBJ1-1, with D possibly matching TRBD1 (5 bases). The CDR3 extends 3 residues past the end of the read, so its final part is completed from the germline J gene. The CDR3 totals 17 residues. Germline assignment: CDR1 MNHEY and CDR2 SVGEGT. V gave up 7 bases and J gave up 3 bases, with 24 bases separating them.

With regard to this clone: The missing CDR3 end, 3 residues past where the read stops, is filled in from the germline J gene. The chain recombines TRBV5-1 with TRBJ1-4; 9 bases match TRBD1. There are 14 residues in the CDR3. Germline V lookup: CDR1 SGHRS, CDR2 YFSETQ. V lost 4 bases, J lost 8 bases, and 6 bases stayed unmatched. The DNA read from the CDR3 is TGCGCCAGCAGCCCTGGACAGGGGAGGGAAAAA. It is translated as CASSPGQGREK. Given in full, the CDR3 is CASSPGQGREKLFF.

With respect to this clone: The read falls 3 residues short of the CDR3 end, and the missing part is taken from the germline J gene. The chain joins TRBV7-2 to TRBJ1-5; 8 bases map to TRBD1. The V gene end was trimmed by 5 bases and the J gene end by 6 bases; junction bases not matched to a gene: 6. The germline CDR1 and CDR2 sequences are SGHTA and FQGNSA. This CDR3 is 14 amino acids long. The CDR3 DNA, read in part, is TGTGCCAGCAGCAAGGGACAGGAGGGTCAGCCC. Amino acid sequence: CASSKGQEGQP. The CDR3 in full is CASSKGQEGQPQHF.

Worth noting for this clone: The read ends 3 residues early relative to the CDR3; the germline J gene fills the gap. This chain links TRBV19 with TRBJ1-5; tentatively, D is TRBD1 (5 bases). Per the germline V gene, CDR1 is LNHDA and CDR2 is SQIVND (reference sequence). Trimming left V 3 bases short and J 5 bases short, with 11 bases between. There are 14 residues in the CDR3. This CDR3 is CASSMGLSYQPQHF. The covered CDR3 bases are TGTGCCAGTAGTATGGGGCTATCCTATCAGCCC.

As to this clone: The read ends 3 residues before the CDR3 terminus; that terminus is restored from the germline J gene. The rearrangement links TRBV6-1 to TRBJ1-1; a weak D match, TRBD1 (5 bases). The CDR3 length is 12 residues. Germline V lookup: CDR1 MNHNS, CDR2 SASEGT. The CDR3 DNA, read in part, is TGTGCCAGCAGTGGGAGGGAGGACAAA. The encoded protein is CASSGREDK. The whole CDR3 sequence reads CASSGREDKAFF.

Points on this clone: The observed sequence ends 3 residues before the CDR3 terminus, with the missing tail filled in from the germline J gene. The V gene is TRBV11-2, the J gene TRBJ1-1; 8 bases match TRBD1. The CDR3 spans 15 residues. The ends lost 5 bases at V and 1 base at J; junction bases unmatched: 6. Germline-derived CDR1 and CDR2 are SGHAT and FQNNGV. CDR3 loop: CASSATGTGNTEAFF. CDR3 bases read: TGTGCCAGCAGCGCCACCGGGACAGGGAACACTGAA.

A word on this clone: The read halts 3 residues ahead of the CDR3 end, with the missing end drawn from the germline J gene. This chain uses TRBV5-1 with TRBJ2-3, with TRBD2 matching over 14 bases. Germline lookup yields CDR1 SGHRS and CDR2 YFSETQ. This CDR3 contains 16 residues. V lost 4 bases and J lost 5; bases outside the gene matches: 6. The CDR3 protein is CASSRGLAGEEDTQYF. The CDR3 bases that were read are TGCGCCAGCAGCAGGGGACTAGCGGGAGAGGAAGATACG. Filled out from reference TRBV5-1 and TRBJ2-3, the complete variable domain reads KAGVTQTPRYLIKTRGQQVTLSCSPISGHRSVSWYQQTPGQGLQFLFEYFSETQRNKGNFPGRFSGRQFSNSRSEMNVSTLELGDSALYLCASSRGLAGEEDTQYFGPGTRLTVL.

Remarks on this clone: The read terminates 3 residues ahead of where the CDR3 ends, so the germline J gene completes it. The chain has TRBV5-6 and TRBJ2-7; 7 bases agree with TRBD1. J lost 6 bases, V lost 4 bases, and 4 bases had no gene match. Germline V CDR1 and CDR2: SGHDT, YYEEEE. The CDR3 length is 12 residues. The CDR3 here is CASSTGVGEQYF. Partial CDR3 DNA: TGTGCCAGCAGCACAGGGGTTGGCGAG.

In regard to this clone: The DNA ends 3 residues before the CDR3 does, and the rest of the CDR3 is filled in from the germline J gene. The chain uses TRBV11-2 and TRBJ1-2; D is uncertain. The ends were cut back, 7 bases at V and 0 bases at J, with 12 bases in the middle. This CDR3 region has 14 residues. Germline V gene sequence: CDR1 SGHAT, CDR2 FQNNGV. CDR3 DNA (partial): TGTGCCAGCACCCATGCGGCCTCTAACTATGGC. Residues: CASTHAASNYG. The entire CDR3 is CASTHAASNYGYTF.

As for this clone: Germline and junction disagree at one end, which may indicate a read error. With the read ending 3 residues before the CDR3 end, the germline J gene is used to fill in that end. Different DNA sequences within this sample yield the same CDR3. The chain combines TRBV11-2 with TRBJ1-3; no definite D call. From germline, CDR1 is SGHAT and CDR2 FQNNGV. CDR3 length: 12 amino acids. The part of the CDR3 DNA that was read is TGTGCCAGCAGCTTAGAAAGAAACACG. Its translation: CASSLERNT. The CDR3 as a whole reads CASSLERNTIYF.

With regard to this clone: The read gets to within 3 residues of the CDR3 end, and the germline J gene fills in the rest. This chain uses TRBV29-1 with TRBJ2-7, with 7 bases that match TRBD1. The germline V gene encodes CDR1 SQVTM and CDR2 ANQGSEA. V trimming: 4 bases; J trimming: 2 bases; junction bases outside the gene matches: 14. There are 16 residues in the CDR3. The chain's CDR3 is CSVAEGGWSGTYEQYF. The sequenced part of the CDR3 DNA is TGCAGCGTTGCAGAAGGGGGCTGGTCAGGGACCTACGAG.

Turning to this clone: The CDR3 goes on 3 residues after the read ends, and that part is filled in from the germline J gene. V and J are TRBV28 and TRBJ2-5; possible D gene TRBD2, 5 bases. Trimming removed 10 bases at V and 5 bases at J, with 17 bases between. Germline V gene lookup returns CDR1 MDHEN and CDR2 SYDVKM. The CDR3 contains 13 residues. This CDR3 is CATPSCLGETQYF. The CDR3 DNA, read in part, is TGTGCCACCCCTAGCTGCTTGGGGGAGACC.

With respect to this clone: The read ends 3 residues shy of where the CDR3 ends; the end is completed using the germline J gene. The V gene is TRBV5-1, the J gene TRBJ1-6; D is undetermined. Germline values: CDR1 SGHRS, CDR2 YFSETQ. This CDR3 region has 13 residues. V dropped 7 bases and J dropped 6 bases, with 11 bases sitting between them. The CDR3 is CASAPLGNSPLHF. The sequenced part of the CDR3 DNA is TGCGCCAGCGCGCCTCTAGGTAATTCACCC.

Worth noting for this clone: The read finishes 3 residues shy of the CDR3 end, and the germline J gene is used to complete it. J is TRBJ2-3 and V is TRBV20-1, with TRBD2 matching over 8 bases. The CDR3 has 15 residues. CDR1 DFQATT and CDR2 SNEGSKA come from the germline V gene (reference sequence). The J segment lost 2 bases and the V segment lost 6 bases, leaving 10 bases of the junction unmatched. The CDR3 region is CSAAPGGAYTDTQYF. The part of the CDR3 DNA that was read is TGCAGTGCCGCCCCGGGGGGGGCCTACACAGATACG.

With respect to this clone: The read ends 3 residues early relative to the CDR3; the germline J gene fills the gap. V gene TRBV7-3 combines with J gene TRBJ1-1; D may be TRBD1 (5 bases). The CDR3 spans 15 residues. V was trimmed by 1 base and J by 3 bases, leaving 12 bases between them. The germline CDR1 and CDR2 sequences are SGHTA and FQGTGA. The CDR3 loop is CASSLMEGSHTEAFF. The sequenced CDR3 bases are TGTGCCAGCAGCTTAATGGAGGGGTCGCACACTGAA. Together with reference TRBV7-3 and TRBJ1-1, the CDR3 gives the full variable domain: GAGVSQTPSNKVTEKGKYVELRCDPISGHTALYWYRQSLGQGPEFLIYFQGTGAADDSGLPNDRFFAVRPEGSVSTLKIQRTERGDSAVYLCASSLMEGSHTEAFFGQGTRLTVV.

The sequenced CDR3 bases are TGTGCCAGCAGTGAAAAGTGGGGTCAGGGGGCAAACGAAGAGACC. It translates to CASSEKWGQGANEET. The entire CDR3 reads CASSEKWGQGANEETQYF. This sequence joins TRBV6-1 and TRBJ2-5; TRBD1 matches 8 bases. With the read ending 3 residues before the CDR3 end, the germline J gene is used to fill in that end. The germline gives CDR1 MNHNS, CDR2 SASEGT. The V and J ends lost 2 bases and 3 bases, in that order; junction bases with no gene match: 14. The CDR3 spans 18 residues.

The sequenced CDR3 bases are TGTGCCAGTAGTAACGAGAGACTAGCGGGAGTCTCCTACAATGAG. It specifies CASSNERLAGVSYNE. Given in full, the CDR3 is CASSNERLAGVSYNEQFF. The chain has TRBV19 and TRBJ2-1, with 12 bases matching TRBD2. The sequence runs out 3 residues before the end of the CDR3; the remainder is reconstructed from the germline J gene. V was clipped by 4 bases and J by 0 bases; unmatched bases: 7. CDR1 and CDR2 (germline): LNHDA, SQIVND (reference sequence). The CDR3 has 18 residues.

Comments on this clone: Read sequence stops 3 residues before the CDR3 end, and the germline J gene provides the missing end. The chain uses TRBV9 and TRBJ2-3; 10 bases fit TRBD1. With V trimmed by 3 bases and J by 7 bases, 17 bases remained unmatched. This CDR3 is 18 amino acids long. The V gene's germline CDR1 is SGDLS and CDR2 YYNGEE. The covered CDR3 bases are TGTGCCAGCAGCGCCGGATACCCCGGGACAGGGGTGGTAAATACG. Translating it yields CASSAGYPGTGVVNT. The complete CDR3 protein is CASSAGYPGTGVVNTQYF.

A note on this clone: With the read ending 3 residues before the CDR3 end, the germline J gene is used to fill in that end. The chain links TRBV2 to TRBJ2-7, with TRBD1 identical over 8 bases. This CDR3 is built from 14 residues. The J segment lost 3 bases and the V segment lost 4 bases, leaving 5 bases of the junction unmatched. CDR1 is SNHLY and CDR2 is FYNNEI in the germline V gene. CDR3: CASSGEQGVYEQYF. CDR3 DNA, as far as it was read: TGTGCCAGCAGTGGGGAACAGGGGGTCTACGAG. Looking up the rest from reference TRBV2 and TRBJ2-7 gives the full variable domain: EPEVTQTPSHQVTQMGQEVILRCVPISNHLYFYWYRQILGQKVEFLVSFYNNEISEKSEIFDDQFSVERPDGSNFTLKIRSTKLEDSAMYFCASSGEQGVYEQYFGPGTRLTVT.

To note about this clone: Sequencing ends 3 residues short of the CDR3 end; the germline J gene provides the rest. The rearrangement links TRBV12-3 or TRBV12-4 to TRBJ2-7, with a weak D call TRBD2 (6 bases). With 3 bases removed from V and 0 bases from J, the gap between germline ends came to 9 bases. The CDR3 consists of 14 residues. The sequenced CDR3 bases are TGTGCCAGCAGTTTCGGCGGGAACTCCTACGAG. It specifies CASSFGGNSYE. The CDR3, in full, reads CASSFGGNSYEQYF.

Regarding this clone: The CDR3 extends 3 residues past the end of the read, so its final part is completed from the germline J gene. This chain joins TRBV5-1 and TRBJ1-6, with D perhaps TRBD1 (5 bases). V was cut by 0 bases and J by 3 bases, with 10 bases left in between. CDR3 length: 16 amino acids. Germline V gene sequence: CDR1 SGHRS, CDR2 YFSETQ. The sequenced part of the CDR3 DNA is TGCGCCAGCAGCTTGGGGCAGGGCTTCTATAATTCACCC. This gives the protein CASSLGQGFYNSP. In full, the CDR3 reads CASSLGQGFYNSPLHF.

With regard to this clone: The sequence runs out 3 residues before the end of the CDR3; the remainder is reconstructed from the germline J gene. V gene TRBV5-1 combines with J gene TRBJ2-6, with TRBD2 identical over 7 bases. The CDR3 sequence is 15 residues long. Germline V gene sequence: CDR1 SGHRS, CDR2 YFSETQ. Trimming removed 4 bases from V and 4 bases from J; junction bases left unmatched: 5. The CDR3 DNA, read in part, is TGCGCCAGCAGCCTGGGGGGGGAAGGGGCCAACGTC. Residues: CASSLGGEGANV. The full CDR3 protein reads CASSLGGEGANVLTF.

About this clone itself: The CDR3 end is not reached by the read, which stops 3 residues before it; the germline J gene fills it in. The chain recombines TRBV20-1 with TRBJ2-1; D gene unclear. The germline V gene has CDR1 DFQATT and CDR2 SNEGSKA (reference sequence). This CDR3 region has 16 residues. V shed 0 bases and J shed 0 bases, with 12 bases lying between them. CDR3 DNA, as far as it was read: TGCAGTGCTAGAGAGAAAGCCAGGAGCTCCTACAATGAG. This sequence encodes CSAREKARSSYNE. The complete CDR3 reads CSAREKARSSYNEQFF.

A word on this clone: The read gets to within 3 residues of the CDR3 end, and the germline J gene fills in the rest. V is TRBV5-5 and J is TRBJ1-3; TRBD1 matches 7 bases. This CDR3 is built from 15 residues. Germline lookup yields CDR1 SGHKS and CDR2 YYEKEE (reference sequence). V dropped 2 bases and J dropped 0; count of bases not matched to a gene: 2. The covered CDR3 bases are TGTGCCAGCAGCTTATGGGACAGCTCTGGAAACACC. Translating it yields CASSLWDSSGNT. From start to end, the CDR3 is CASSLWDSSGNTIYF.

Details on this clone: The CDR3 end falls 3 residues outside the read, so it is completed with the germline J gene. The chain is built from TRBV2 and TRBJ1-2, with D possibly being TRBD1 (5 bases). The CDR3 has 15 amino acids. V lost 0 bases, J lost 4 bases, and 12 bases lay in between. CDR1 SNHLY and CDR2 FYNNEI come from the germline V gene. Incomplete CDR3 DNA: TGTGCCAGCAGTGAAGCAGGAGGGGCTGGCTATGGC. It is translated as CASSEAGGAGYG. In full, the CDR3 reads CASSEAGGAGYGYTF.

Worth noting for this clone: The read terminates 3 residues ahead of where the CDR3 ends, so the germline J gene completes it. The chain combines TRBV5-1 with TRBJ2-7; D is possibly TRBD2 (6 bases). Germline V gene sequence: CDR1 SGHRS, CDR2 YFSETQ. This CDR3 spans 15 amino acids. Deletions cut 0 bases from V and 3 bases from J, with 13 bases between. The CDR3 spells CASSLEGWGDYEQYF. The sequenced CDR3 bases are TGCGCCAGCAGCTTGGAGGGTTGGGGGGACTACGAG. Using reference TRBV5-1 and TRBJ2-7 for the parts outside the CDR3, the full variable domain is KAGVTQTPRYLIKTRGQQVTLSCSPISGHRSVSWYQQTPGQGLQFLFEYFSETQRNKGNFPGRFSGRQFSNSRSEMNVSTLELGDSALYLCASSLEGWGDYEQYFGPGTRLTVT.

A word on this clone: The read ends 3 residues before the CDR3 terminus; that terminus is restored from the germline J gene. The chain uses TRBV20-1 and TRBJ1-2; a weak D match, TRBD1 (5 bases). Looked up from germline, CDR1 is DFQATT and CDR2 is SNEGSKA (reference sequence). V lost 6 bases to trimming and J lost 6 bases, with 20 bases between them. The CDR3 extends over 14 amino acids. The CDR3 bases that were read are TGCAGTGCCCCCTTACCCCGGGGGGTTAATGGC. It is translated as CSAPLPRGVNG. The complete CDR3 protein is CSAPLPRGVNGYTF.